Listed below are T cell receptor beta chains from one sample, sequenced in a study of PD-1 blockade in classical Hodgkin lymphoma. The repertoire was sequenced with immunoSEQ multiplex PCR; TCRdb's copy has only in-frame clones and lacks some. The data contain nearly 25,000 clones, more than 60% of them singletons. Sequencing was performed on peripheral blood mononuclear cells (PBMCs), taken before the second cycle of nivolumab. Receptors were obtained from a human donor with classical Hodgkin lymphoma. CDR3s include the opening cysteine and the closing phenylalanine or tryptophan. The D gene is left open where the match is weak. Some rows mark clone size as missing; the rest say once, few, many or name a class of expanded clone.

V	length	size	D	J	DNA	CDR3
TRBV25-1	17	NA	TRBD1	TRBJ1-3	TGTGCCAGCAGTGAATTGGGACAGGGAACCGACGGAAACACCATATATTTT	CASSELGQGTDGNTIYF
TRBV7-2	15	NA	NA	TRBJ1-2	TGTGCCAGCAGCGCCCCTAAGGGCAGGGGCTATGGCTACACCTTC	CASSAPKGRGYGYTF
TRBV4-3	15	NA	TRBD1	TRBJ2-5	TGCGCCAGCAGCCAAGATTGGGACAGCCCAGAGACCCAGTACTTC	CASSQDWDSPETQYF
TRBV7-8	16	NA	TRBD1	TRBJ2-2	TGTGCCAGCAGCTTTTATATGGGAAACAGGGGAGGGGAGCTGTTTTTT	CASSFYMGNRGGELFF
TRBV19	16	NA	TRBD1	TRBJ1-5	TGTGCCAGTAGTAGGACAGGGTTTTATAGCAATCAGCCCCAGCATTTT	CASSRTGFYSNQPQHF
TRBV10-2	17	NA	NA	TRBJ2-7	TGCGCCAGCAGTGAGTCAAGGGGGGAATTTAAACCCTACGAGCAGTACTTC	CASSESRGEFKPYEQYF
TRBV9	12	NA	NA	TRBJ2-7	TGTGCCAGCAGCCCTGGATGGGGGGAGCAGTACTTC	CASSPGWGEQYF
TRBV7-6	16	few	TRBD2	TRBJ2-2	TGTGCCAGCAGTTACAATACGGGGGAGGGGACCGGGGAGCTGTTTTTT	CASSYNTGEGTGELFF
TRBV27	13	NA	NA	TRBJ2-1	TGTGCCAGCAGTCAGGGGTTTTACAATGAGCAGTTCTTC	CASSQGFYNEQFF
TRBV6-6	15	NA	TRBD1	TRBJ1-5	TGTGCCAGCAGCCTCAGGGGGGAGGGCAATCAGCCCCAGCATTTT	CASSLRGEGNQPQHF
TRBV5-1	16	NA	NA	TRBJ2-7	TGCGCCAGCAGCTTGGTACTTCAGGGTGAGGGCCGCGAGCAGTACTTC	CASSLVLQGEGREQYF